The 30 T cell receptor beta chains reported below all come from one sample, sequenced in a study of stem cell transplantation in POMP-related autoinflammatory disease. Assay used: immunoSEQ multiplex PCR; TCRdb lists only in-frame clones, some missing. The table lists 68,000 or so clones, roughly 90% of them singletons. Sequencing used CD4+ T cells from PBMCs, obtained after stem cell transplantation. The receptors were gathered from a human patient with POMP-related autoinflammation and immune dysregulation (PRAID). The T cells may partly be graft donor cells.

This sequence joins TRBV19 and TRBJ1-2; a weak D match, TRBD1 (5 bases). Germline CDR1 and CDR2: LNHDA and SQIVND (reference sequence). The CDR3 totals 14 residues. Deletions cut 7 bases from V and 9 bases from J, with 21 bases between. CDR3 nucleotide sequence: TGTGCCAGTATCGGGTACCGGGACGGCGGGAGCTACACCTTC. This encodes CASIGYRDGGSYTF.

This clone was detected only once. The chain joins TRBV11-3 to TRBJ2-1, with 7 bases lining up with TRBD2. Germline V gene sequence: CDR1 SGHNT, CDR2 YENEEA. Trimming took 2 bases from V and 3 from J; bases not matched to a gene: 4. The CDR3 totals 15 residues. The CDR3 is CASSLMGGNYNEQFF. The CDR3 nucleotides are TGTGCCAGCAGCTTAATGGGGGGGAACTACAATGAGCAGTTCTTC.

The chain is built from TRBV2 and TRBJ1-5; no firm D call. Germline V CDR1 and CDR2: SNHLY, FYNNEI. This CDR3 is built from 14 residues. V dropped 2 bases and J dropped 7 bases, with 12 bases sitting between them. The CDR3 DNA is TGTGCCAGCAGTGAAAACTCAAGATGGCAGCCCCAGCATTTT. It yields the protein CASSENSRWQPQHF.

This CDR3 reads CASSLPDPFPHEQYF. CDR3 sequence (DNA): TGTGCCAGCAGCTTGCCAGATCCCTTCCCTCACGAGCAGTACTTC. V is TRBV5-4 and J is TRBJ2-7, with D hard to call. CDR3 length: 15 amino acids. Trimming shortened V by 1 base and J by 5 bases, and 16 bases separated the two germline ends. Germline V lookup: CDR1 SGHNT, CDR2 YYREEE (reference sequence).

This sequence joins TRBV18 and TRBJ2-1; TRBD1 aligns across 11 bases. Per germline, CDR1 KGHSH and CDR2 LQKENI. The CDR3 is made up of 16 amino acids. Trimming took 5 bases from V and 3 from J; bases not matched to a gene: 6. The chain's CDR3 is CASSFGQGAGYNEQFF. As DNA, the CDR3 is TGTGCCAGCTCATTCGGACAGGGGGCGGGCTACAATGAGCAGTTCTTC.

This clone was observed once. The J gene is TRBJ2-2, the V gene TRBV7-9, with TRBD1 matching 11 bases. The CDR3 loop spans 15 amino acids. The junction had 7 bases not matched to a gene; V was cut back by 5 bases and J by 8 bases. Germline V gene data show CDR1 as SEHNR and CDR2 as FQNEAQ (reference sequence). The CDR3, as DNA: TGTGCCAGCAGCCCCGGACAGGGGGCGTCGGGGGAGCTGTTTTTT. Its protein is CASSPGQGASGELFF.

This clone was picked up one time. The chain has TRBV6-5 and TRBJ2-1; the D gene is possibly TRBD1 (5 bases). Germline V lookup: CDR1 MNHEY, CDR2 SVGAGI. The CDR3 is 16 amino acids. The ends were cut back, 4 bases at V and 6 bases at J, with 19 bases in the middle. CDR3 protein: CASSSKARAMGNEQFF. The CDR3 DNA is TGTGCCAGCAGTTCCAAAGCCAGGGCAATGGGCAATGAGCAGTTCTTC.

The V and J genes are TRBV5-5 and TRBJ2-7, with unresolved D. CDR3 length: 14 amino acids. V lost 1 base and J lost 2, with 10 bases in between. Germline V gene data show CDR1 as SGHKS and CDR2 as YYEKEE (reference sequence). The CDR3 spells CASSLTPWTYEQYF. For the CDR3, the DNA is TGTGCCAGCAGCTTGACCCCATGGACCTACGAGCAGTACTTC.

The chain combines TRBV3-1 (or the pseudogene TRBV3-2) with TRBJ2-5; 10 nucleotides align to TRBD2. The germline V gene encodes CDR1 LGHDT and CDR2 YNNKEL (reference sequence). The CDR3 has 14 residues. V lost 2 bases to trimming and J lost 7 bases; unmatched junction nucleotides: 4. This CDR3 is CASSQPIAGGTQYF. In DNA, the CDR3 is TGTGCCAGCAGCCAACCTATAGCGGGGGGGACCCAGTACTTC.

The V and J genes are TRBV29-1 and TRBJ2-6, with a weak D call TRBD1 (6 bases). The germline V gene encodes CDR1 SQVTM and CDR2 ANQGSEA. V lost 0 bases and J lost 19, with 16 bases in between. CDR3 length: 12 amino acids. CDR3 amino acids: CSVEELGDIETF. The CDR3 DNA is TGCAGCGTTGAAGAATTAGGGGACATCGAAACTTTC.

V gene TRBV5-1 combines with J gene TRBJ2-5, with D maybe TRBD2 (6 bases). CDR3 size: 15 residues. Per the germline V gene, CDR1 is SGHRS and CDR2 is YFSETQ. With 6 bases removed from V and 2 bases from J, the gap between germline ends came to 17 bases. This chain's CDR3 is CASMVIAASQETQYF. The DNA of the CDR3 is TGCGCCAGCATGGTGATAGCGGCGTCGCAAGAGACCCAGTACTTC.

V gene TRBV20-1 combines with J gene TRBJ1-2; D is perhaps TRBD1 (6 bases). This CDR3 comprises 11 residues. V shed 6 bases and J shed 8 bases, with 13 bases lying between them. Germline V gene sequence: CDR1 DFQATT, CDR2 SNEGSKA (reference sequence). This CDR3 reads CSAPGAEGYTF. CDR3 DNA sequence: TGCAGTGCCCCGGGGGCGGAAGGCTACACCTTC.

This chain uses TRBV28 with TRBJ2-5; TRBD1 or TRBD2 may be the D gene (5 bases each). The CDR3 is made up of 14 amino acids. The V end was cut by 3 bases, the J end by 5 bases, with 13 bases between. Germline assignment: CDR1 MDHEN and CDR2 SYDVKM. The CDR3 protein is CASSFPGRGETQYF. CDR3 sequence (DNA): TGTGCCAGCAGTTTCCCGGGGCGAGGGGAGACCCAGTACTTC.

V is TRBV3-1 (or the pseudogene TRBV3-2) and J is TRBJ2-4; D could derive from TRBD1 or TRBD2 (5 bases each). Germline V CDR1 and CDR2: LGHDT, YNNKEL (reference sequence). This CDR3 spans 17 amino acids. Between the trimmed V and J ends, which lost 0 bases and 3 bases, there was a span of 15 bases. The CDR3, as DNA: TGTGCCAGCAGCCAAGATCTGGGGGTTTTAGGCAAAAACATTCAGTACTTC. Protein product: CASSQDLGVLGKNIQYF.

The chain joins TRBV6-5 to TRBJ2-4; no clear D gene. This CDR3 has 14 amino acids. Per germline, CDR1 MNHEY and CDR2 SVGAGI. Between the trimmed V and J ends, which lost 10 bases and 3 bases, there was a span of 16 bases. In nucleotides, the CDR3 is TGTGCCACCGCTGATAGCCGGGTCAAAAACATTCAGTACTTC. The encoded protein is CATADSRVKNIQYF.

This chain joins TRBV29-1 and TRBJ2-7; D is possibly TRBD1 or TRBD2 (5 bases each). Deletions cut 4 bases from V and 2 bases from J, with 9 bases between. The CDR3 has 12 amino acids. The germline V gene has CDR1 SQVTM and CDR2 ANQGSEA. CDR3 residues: CSVVRGPYEQYF. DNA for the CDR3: TGCAGCGTTGTGAGGGGCCCCTACGAGCAGTACTTC.

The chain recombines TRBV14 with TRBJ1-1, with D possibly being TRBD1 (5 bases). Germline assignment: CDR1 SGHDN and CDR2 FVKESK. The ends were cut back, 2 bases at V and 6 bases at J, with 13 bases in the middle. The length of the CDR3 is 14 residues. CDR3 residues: CASSQLYQGAEAFF. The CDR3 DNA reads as TGTGCCAGCAGCCAACTATACCAAGGGGCTGAAGCTTTCTTT.

The CDR3 loop reads CASRAIFIRGPYTDTQYF. The CDR3 DNA reads as TGTGCCAGCAGGGCGATATTCATACGGGGCCCCTACACAGATACGCAGTATTTT. This chain uses TRBV2 with TRBJ2-3, with D possibly called TRBD1 or TRBD2 (5 bases each). From germline, CDR1 is SNHLY and CDR2 FYNNEI. CDR3 length equals 18 residues. V lost 6 bases, J lost 2 bases, and 24 bases lay in between.

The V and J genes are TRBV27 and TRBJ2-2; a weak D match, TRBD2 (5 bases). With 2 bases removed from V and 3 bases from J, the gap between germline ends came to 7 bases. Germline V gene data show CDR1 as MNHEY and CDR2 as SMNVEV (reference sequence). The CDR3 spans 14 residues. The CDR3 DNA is TGTGCCAGCAGTTTACGGGATTACACCGGGGAGCTGTTTTTT. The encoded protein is CASSLRDYTGELFF.

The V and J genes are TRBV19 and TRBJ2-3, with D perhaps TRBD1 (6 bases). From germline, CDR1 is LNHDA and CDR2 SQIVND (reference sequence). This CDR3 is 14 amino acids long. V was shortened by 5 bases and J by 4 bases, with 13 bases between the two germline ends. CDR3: CASSFRTGPDTQYF. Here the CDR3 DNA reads TGTGCCAGTAGTTTCCGAACAGGGCCAGATACGCAGTATTTT.

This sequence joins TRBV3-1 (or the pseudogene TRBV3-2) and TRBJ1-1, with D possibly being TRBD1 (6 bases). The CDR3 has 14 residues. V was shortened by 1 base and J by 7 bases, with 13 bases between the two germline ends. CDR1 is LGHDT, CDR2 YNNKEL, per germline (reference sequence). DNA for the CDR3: TGTGCCAGCAGCCAAGGGGGACATGAAGGTGAAGCTTTCTTT. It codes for CASSQGGHEGEAFF.

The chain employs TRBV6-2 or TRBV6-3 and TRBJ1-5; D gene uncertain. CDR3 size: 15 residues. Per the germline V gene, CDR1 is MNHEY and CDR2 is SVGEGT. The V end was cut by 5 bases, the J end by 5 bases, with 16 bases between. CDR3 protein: CASSPNPTGDQPQHF. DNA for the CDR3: TGTGCCAGCAGTCCCAATCCTACGGGCGATCAGCCCCAGCATTTT.

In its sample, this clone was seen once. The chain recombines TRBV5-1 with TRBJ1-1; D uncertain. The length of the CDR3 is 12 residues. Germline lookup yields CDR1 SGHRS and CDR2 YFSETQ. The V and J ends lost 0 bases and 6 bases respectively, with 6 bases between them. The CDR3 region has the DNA TGCGCCAGCAGCTTGGGAGACTCTGAAGCTTTCTTT. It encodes CASSLGDSEAFF. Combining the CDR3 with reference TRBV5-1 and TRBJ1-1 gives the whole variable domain KAGVTQTPRYLIKTRGQQVTLSCSPISGHRSVSWYQQTPGQGLQFLFEYFSETQRNKGNFPGRFSGRQFSNSRSEMNVSTLELGDSALYLCASSLGDSEAFFGQGTRLTVV.

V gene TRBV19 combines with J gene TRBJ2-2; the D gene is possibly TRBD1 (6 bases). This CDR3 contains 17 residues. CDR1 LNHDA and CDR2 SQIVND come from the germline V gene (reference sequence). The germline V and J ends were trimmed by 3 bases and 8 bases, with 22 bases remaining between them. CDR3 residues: CASSMFRLGATGGELFF. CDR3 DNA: TGTGCCAGTAGTATGTTTCGTCTGGGGGCGACAGGAGGGGAGCTGTTTTTT.

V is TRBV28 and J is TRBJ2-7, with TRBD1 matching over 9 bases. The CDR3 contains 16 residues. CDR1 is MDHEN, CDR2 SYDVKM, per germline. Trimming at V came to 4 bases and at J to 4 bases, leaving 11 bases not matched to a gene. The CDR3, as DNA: TGTGCCAGCAGTTCGGGTCAACAGGGGGCAAAGTACGAGCAGTACTTC. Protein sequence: CASSSGQQGAKYEQYF. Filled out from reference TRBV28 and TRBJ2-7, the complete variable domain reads DVKVTQSSRYLVKRTGEKVFLECVQDMDHENMFWYRQDPGLGLRLIYFSYDVKMKEKGDIPEGYSVSREKKERFSLILESASTNQTSMYLCASSSGQQGAKYEQYFGPGTRLTVT.

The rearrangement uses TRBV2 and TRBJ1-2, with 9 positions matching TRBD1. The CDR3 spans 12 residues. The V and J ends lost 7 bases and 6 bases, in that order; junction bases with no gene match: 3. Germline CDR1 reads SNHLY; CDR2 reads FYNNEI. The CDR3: CASIRTGDGYTF. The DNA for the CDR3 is TGTGCCAGCATCAGGACAGGGGATGGCTACACCTTC.

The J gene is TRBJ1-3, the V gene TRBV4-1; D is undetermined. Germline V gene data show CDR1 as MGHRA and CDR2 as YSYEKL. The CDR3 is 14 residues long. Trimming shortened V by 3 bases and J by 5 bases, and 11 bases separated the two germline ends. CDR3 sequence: CASSHYGARNTIYF. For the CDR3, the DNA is TGCGCCAGCAGCCACTACGGCGCAAGAAACACCATATATTTT.

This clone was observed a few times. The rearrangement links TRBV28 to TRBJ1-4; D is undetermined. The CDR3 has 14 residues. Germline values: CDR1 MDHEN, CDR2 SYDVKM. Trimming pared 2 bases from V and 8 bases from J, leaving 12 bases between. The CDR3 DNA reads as TGTGCCAGCAGTTTAGTCAGTCGAGGAGAAAAACTGTTTTTT. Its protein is CASSLVSRGEKLFF.

This CDR3 is CASSSGTGRTDTQYF. In DNA form, the CDR3 reads TGTGCCAGCAGCTCCGGGACAGGGAGGACAGATACGCAGTATTTT. V gene TRBV7-3 combines with J gene TRBJ2-3; TRBD1 matches at 9 bases. The ends lost 4 bases at V and 3 bases at J; junction bases unmatched: 5. Germline-derived CDR1 and CDR2 are SGHTA and FQGTGA. The CDR3 has 15 residues.

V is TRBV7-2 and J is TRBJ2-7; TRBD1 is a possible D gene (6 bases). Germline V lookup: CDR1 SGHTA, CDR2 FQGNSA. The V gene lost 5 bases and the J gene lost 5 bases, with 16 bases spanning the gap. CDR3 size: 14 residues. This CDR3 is CASSPRQGRNEQYV. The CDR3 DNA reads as TGTGCCAGCAGCCCCCGCCAGGGGCGCAACGAGCAGTACGTC.